This TCR beta chain was sequenced in a study of low-dose radiotherapy and immunotherapy resistance in tumors. Study background: Patients were treated with intravenous nivolumab at 240 mg every two weeks and were also dosed with ipilimumab at 1 mg/kg every six weeks.

At least ten counts were recorded for this clonotype. The CDR3 consists of 13 residues. J was trimmed by 14 bases and V by 4 bases; bases with no gene match: 7. Looked up from germline, CDR1 is SGHRS and CDR2 is YFSETQ. Primers used for first-strand cDNA, a TRAV- and TRBV-specific set, covered both alpha and beta chains. TCR amplification used about 20 PCR cycles, a constant-region primer and a V-primer adapter. TCRdb re-derived calls from the reads in MiXCR, one entry per CDR3 protein. The top ten clones hold less than 7.5% of a sample with some 57,000 distinct CDR3 sequences, about 25% of them seen once. Time point specified: after trial treatment. Treatment of the sample: LDRT plus nivolumab, ipilimumab, low-dose cyclophosphamide and aspirin (RACIN trial). The donors' regimen was nivolumab, ipilimumab, aspirin, low-dose cyclophosphamide and low-dose radiotherapy.

The receptor's source is a male donor with prostate cancer. The J gene is TRBJ1-6, the V gene TRBV5-1; 9 nucleotides align to TRBD1. The source was PBMCs, collected after low-dose radiotherapy plus immunotherapy. For the CDR3, the DNA is TGCGCCAGCAGCCGGGACAGGGCATTCACCCTCCACTTT. This codes for CASSRDRAFTLHF.